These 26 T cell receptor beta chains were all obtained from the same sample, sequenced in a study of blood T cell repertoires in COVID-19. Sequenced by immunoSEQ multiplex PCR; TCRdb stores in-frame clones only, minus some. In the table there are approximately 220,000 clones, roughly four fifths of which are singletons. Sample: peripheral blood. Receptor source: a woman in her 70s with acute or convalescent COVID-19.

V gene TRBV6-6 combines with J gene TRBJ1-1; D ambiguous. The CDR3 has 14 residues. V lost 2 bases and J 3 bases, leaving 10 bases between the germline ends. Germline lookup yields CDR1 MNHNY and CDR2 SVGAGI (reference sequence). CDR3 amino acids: CASSYIIADTEAFF. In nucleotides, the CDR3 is TGTGCCAGCAGTTACATAATAGCAGACACTGAAGCTTTCTTT.

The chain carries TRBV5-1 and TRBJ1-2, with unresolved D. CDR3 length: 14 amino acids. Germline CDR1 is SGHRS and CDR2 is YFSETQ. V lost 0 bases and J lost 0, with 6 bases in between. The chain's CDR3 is CASSLDAANYGYTF. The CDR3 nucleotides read TGCGCCAGCAGCTTGGATGCAGCTAACTATGGCTACACCTTC. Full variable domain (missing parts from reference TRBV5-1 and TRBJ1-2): KAGVTQTPRYLIKTRGQQVTLSCSPISGHRSVSWYQQTPGQGLQFLFEYFSETQRNKGNFPGRFSGRQFSNSRSEMNVSTLELGDSALYLCASSLDAANYGYTFGSGTRLTVV.

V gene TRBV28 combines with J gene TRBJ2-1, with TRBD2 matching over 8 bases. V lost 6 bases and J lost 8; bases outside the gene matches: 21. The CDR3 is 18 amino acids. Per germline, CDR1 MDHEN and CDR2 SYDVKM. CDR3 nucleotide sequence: TGTGCCAGCAGCCACGCCGGGGGGGGCCCACTTACTCTAGATGAGCAGTTCTTC. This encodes CASSHAGGGPLTLDEQFF.

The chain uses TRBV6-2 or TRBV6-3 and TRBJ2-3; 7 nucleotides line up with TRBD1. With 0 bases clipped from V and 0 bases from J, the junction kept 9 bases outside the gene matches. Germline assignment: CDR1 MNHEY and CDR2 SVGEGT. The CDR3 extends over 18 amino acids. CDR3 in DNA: TGTGCCAGCAGTTACTCGGGGACAGCTTTATCTAGCACAGATACGCAGTATTTT. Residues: CASSYSGTALSSTDTQYF.

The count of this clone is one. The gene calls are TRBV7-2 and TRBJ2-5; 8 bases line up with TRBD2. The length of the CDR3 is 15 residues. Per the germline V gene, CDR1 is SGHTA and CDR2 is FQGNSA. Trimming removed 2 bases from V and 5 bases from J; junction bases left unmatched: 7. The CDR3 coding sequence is TGTGCCAGCAGCTTATTCGGGGGGGCCGGGGAGACCCAGTACTTC. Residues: CASSLFGGAGETQYF.

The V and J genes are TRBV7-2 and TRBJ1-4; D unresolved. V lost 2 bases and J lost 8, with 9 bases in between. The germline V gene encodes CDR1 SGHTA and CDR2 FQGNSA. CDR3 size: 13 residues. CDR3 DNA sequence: TGTGCCAGCAGCTTATCTAGGAAGGAAAAACTGTTTTTT. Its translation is CASSLSRKEKLFF.

CDR3 sequence: CASSLEGFSYNEQFF. CDR3 coding DNA: TGTGCCAGCAGCTTAGAGGGGTTCTCCTACAATGAGCAGTTCTTC. The chain couples TRBV7-2 to TRBJ2-1; D is possibly TRBD1 (5 bases). Trimming shortened V by 1 base and J by 0 bases, and 7 bases separated the two germline ends. The CDR3 sequence is 15 residues long. Germline loops: CDR1 SGHTA, CDR2 FQGNSA.

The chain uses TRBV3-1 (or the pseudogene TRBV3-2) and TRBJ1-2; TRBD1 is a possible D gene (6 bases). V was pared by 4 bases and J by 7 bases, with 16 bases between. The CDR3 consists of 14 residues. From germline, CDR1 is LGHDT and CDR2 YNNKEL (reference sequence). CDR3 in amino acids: CASSRHAGAAGYTF. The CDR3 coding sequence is TGTGCCAGCAGCCGGCACGCGGGGGCAGCTGGCTACACCTTC.

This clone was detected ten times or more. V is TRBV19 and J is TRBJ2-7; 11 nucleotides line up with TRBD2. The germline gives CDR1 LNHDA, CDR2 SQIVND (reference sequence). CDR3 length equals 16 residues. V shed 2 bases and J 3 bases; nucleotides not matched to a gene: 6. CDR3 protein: CASSILTSGGFYEQYF. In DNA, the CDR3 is TGTGCCAGTAGTATACTAACTAGCGGGGGCTTCTACGAGCAGTACTTC.

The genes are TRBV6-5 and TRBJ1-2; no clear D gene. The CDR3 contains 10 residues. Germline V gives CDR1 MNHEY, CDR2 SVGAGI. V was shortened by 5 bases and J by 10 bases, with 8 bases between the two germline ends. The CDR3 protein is CASSTINYTF. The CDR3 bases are TGTGCCAGCAGTACTATTAACTACACCTTC.

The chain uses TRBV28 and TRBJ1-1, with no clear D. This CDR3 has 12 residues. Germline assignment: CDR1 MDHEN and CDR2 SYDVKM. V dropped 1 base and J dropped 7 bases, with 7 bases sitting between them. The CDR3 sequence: CASSLLLREAFF. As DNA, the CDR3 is TGTGCCAGCAGTTTATTACTCCGTGAAGCTTTCTTT. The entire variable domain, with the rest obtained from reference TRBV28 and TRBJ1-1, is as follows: DVKVTQSSRYLVKRTGEKVFLECVQDMDHENMFWYRQDPGLGLRLIYFSYDVKMKEKGDIPEGYSVSREKKERFSLILESASTNQTSMYLCASSLLLREAFFGQGTRLTVV.

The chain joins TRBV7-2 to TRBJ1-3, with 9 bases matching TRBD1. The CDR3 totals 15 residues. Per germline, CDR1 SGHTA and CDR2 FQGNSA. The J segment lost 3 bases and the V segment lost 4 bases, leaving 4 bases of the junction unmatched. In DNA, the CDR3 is TGTGCCAGCAGCTCGGACAGGGGATATGGAAACACCATATATTTT. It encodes CASSSDRGYGNTIYF.

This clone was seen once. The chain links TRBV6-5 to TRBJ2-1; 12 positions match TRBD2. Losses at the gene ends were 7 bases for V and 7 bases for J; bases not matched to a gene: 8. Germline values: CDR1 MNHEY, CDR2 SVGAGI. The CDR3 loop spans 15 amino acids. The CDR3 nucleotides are TGTGCCAGCACCTTCACTAGCGGGGGGCGGAATGAGCAGTTCTTC. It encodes CASTFTSGGRNEQFF.

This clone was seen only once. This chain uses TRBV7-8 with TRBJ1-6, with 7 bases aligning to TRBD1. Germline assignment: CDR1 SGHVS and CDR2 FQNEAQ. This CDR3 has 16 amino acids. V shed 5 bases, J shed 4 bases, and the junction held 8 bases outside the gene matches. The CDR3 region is CASSPGQRVYNSPLHF. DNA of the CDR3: TGTGCCAGCAGCCCGGGACAGCGCGTATATAATTCACCCCTCCACTTT.

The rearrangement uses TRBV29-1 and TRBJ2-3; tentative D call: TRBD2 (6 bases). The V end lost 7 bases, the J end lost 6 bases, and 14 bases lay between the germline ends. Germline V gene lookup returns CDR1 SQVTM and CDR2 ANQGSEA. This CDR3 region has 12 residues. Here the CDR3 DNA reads TGCAGCGACCGCGCGGGGAGTGATACGCAGTATTTT. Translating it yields CSDRAGSDTQYF.

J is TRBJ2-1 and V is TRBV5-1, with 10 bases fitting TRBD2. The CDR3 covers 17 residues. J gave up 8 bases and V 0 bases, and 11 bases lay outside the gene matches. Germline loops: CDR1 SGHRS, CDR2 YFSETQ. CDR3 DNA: TGCGCCAGCAGCTTGGGCAGCGGGGGGGCCCTATACGATGAGCAGTTCTTC. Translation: CASSLGSGGALYDEQFF.

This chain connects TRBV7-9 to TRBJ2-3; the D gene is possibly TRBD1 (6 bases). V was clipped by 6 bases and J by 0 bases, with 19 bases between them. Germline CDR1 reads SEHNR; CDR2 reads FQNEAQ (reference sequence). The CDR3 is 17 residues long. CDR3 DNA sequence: TGTGCCAGCAGACCCCTAGTGGCAGGGGTTAGCACAGATACGCAGTATTTT. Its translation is CASRPLVAGVSTDTQYF.

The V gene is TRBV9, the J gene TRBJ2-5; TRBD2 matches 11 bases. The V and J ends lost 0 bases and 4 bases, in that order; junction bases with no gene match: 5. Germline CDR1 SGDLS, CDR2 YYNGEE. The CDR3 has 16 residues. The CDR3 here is CASSVASGGLGETQYF. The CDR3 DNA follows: TGTGCCAGCAGCGTAGCTAGCGGGGGGTTAGGAGAGACCCAGTACTTC.

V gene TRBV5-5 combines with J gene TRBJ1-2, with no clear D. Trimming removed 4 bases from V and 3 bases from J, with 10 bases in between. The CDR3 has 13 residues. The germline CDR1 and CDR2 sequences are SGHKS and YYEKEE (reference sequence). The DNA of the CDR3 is TGTGCCAGCAGCCTCGCCGGGTACTATGGCTACACCTTC. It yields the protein CASSLAGYYGYTF.

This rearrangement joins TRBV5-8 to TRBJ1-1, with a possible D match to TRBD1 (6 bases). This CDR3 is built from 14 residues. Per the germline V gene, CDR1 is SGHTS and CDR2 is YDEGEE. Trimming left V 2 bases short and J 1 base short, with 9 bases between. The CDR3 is CASSLGGPNTEAFF. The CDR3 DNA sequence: TGTGCCAGCAGCTTAGGGGGACCGAACACTGAAGCTTTCTTT. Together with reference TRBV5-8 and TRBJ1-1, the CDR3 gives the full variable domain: EAGVTQSPTHLIKTRGQQATLRCSPISGHTSVYWYQQALGLGLQFLLWYDEGEERNRGNFPPRFSGRQFPNYSSELNVNALELEDSALYLCASSLGGPNTEAFFGQGTRLTVV.

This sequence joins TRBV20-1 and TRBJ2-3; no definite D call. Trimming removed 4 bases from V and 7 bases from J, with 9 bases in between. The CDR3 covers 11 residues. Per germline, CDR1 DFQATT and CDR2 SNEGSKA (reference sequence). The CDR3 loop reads CSATQPNTQYF. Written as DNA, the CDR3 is TGCAGTGCTACCCAACCTAATACGCAGTATTTT.

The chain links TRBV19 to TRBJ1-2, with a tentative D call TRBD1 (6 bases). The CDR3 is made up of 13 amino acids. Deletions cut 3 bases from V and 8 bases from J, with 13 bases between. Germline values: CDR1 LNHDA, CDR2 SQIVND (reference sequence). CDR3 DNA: TGTGCCAGTAGTATCCTCACAGGGCCAGGCTACACCTTC. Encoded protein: CASSILTGPGYTF.

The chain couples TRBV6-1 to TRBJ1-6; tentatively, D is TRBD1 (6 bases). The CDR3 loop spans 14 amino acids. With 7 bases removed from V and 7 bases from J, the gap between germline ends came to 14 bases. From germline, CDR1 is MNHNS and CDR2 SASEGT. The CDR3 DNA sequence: TGTGCCAGCAAACAGGGTTATGGAAATTCACCCCTCCACTTT. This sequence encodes CASKQGYGNSPLHF.

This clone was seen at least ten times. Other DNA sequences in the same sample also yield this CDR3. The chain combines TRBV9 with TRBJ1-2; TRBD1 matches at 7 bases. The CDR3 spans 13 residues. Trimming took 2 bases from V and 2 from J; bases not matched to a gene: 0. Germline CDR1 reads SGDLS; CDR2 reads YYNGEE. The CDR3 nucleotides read TGTGCCAGCAGCGTGACAGGGAACTATGGCTACACCTTC. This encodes CASSVTGNYGYTF.

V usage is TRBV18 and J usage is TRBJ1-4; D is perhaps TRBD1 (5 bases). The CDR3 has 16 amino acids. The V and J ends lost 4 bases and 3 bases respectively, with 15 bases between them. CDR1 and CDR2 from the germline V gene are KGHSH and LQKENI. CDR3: CASSRYQGSANEKLFF. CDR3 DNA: TGTGCCAGCTCACGTTACCAGGGTTCAGCTAATGAAAAACTGTTTTTT.

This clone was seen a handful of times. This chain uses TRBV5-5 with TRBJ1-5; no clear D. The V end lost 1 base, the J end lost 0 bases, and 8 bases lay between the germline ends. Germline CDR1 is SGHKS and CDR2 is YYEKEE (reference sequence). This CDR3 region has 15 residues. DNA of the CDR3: TGTGCCAGCAGCTTGATCCCAGATAGCAATCAGCCCCAGCATTTT. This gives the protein CASSLIPDSNQPQHF.